Presented here are 6 T cell receptor beta chains from one specimen sequenced in a study of OX40 agonist ivuxolimab in advanced cancers. The method was immunoSEQ multiplex PCR; TCRdb's version includes in-frame clones alone and lacks a portion of them. Among around 62,000 clones listed, 82% were seen once. Specimen: CD4+ or CD8+ T cells sorted from blood, collected in a trial of the OX40 agonist ivuxolimab. The receptors originated from an adult with an advanced solid tumor such as melanoma, head and neck, liver or kidney cancer.

The chain has TRBV7-9 and TRBJ2-5; 8 bases align to TRBD1. This CDR3 has 15 amino acids. J lost 1 base, V lost 0 bases, and 1 base had no gene match. The germline CDR1 and CDR2 sequences are SEHNR and FQNEAQ (reference sequence). The CDR3 sequence: CASSLAGQVQETQYF. The CDR3 DNA is TGTGCCAGCAGCTTAGCGGGACAGGTCCAAGAGACCCAGTACTTC.

The chain carries TRBV14 and TRBJ2-1; maybe TRBD2 (6 bases). Germline V gene data show CDR1 as SGHDN and CDR2 as FVKESK. The CDR3 is made up of 15 amino acids. Trimming pared 0 bases from V and 12 bases from J, leaving 18 bases between. CDR3 bases: TGTGCCAGCAGCCAAGATGTCTGGGGGAGGTTGGGGCAGTTCTTC. Translation gives CASSQDVWGRLGQFF.

The V and J genes are TRBV5-4 and TRBJ2-1; the D call may be TRBD1 or TRBD2 (7 bases each). Per germline, CDR1 SGHNT and CDR2 YYREEE (reference sequence). The V and J ends lost 1 base and 6 bases respectively, with 14 bases between them. There are 15 residues in the CDR3. The CDR3 nucleotides read TGTGCCAGCAGCTTGAACCAGGGGGGGAGCAATGAGCAGTTCTTC. Its protein product is CASSLNQGGSNEQFF.

This clone was found a few times. The chain uses TRBV5-1 and TRBJ2-7, with 9 bases lining up with TRBD2. The CDR3 contains 14 residues. Germline V gene sequence: CDR1 SGHRS, CDR2 YFSETQ. V lost 7 bases and J lost 4; bases outside the gene matches: 9. In DNA, the CDR3 is TGCGCCAGCGGATTGGGACTAGCCGGGTACGAGCAGTACTTC. Translated, it gives CASGLGLAGYEQYF.

The chain is built from TRBV5-1 and TRBJ2-7, with TRBD1 matching 11 bases. The V and J ends lost 3 bases and 6 bases, in that order; junction bases with no gene match: 5. Germline V gene lookup returns CDR1 SGHRS and CDR2 YFSETQ. There are 14 residues in the CDR3. In nucleotides, the CDR3 is TGCGCCAGCAGCTCCGGGACAGGGGGAATCGAGCAGTACTTC. Encoded protein: CASSSGTGGIEQYF.

The chain has TRBV7-2 and TRBJ2-1; TRBD2 matches at 10 bases. CDR1 is SGHTA and CDR2 is FQGNSA in the germline V gene. The CDR3 runs 18 residues. Germline trimming cut 1 base from V and 6 bases from J; bases unmatched to any gene: 12. The CDR3 region has the DNA TGTGCCAGCAGCTTAGGCGGACGAGAGGCTAGCGGGAGCAATGAGCAGTTCTTC. Residues: CASSLGGREASGSNEQFF. The full variable domain, its missing parts supplied by reference TRBV7-2 and TRBJ2-1, is GAGVSQSPSNKVTEKGKDVELRCDPISGHTALYWYRQSLGQGLEFLIYFQGNSAPDKSGLPSDRFSAERTGGSVSTLTIQRTQQEDSAVYLCASSLGGREASGSNEQFFGPGTRLTVL.